This is a list of T cell receptor beta chains from one sample in a study of STAT5B mutations in CD4+ large granular lymphocyte leukemia. Sequencing was performed with immunoSEQ multiplex PCR; in TCRdb, only in-frame clones are kept and a portion is missing. The table has about 35,000 clones, around 76% seen once. Sequenced sample: CD4+ T cells from blood buffy coats. The receptors were gathered from a human donor in good health. Each CDR3 is given with its conserved first and last residue. A D gene is named only where the DNA matches it firmly. Only part of the rows carry a size: once, few, many, or a class if the clone is expanded.

NA	TRBD1	TRBV6-6	TRBJ2-5	TGTGCCAGCAGTCGAGACAGGGGGGCCGGAGAGACCCAGTACTTC	CASSRDRGAGETQYF
NA	TRBD1	TRBV27	TRBJ2-1	TGTGCCAGCAGTTTCCGGGACAGGGGAGGTGAGCAGTTCTTC	CASSFRDRGGEQFF
NA	NA	TRBV2	TRBJ1-1	TGTGCCAGCAAGGGTTCTGGGGTTGGAGAAGCTTTCTTT	CASKGSGVGEAFF
NA	NA	TRBV19	TRBJ2-3	TGTGCCAGTAGTCCCCGGGACGGTAGCCAGTATTTT	CASSPRDGSQYF
few	TRBD2	TRBV4-1	TRBJ2-2	TGCGCCAGCAGCCAAGATGGGGCGGGGGCGAACACCGGGGAGCTGTTTTTT	CASSQDGAGANTGELFF
NA	NA	TRBV18	TRBJ2-7	TGTGCCAGCCACCGGACTGCTACCTACGAGCAGTACTTC	CASHRTATYEQYF
once	NA	TRBV7-2	TRBJ2-7	TGTGCCAGCAGCCGCAGTAGGGCCCGGTACTTC	CASSRSRARYF
NA	NA	TRBV9	TRBJ1-1	TGTGCCAGCAGCGTAGGGCAGGGGAGTTGGCGGATGAACACTGAAGCTTTCTTT	CASSVGQGSWRMNTEAFF
once	NA	TRBV5-6	TRBJ1-2	TGTGCCAGCAGCTGGCGCGACTATGGCTACACCTTC	CASSWRDYGYTF
NA	TRBD1	TRBV29-1	TRBJ1-2	TGCAGCGTGGGGGACAGGGGGCTCGGCTACACCTTC	CSVGDRGLGYTF
NA	NA	TRBV4-1	TRBJ2-7	TGCGCCAGCAGCCAAGACCCGACACTTACCTACGAGCAGTACTTC	CASSQDPTLTYEQYF
NA	NA	TRBV7-8	TRBJ2-7	TGTGCCAGCAGCGCACGAGCCTACGAGCAGTACTTC	CASSARAYEQYF
NA	NA	TRBV5-1	TRBJ1-2	TGCGCCAGCAGCCCGTCGGGGGCCCATGGCTACACCTTC	CASSPSGAHGYTF
few	NA	TRBV5-4	TRBJ2-7	TGTGCCAGCAGCTTAGGAGGGGGAGAGCAGTACTTC	CASSLGGGEQYF
NA	NA	TRBV7-2	TRBJ2-1	TGTGCCAGCAGCTTAGCGGGGAAACCTGAGCAGTTCTTC	CASSLAGKPEQFF
NA	NA	TRBV6-1	TRBJ1-1	TGTGCCAGCAGTGAAGGATTCGCCGTCACTGAAGCTTTCTTT	CASSEGFAVTEAFF
NA	TRBD2	TRBV10-3	TRBJ2-3	TGTGCCATCAGTGAGTCTAGCGGGAGCGATACGCAGTATTTT	CAISESSGSDTQYF
NA	NA	TRBV2	TRBJ2-2	TGTGCCAGCAGTCGGACGGGGGTCGGCGGGGAGCTGTTTTTT	CASSRTGVGGELFF
NA	NA	TRBV15	TRBJ2-1	TGTGCCACCAGCAGAGATCGTTGGACGGTGAACAATGAGCAGTTCTTC	CATSRDRWTVNNEQFF
NA	TRBD2	TRBV30	TRBJ2-3	TGTGCCTGGGGGCGGGGGGGCCCAGATACGCAGTATTTT	CAWGRGGPDTQYF
NA	TRBD1	TRBV5-6	TRBJ1-5	TGTGCCAGCAGCTTTCAGGGACAGCAAAATCAGCCCCAGCATTTT	CASSFQGQQNQPQHF
NA	TRBD1	TRBV5-4	TRBJ1-4	TGTGCCAGCAGCCGGACAGGGGGCGAGAGTGAAAAACTGTTTTTT	CASSRTGGESEKLFF
NA	TRBD1	TRBV4-1	TRBJ2-1	TGCGCCAGCAGCCAAGAAAGGGCGGACAGGCCCTACAATGAGCAGTTCTTC	CASSQERADRPYNEQFF
NA	NA	TRBV9	TRBJ1-1	TGTGCCAGCAGCGTACTTTCAGGGCTGAACACTGAAGCTTTCTTT	CASSVLSGLNTEAFF
few	NA	TRBV9	TRBJ1-1	TGTGCCAGCAGCGTAGGGCGCCTGACCGTGGGTGGCACTGAAGCTTTCTTT	CASSVGRLTVGGTEAFF
NA	TRBD1	TRBV5-6	TRBJ2-7	TGTGCCAGCAGCTGGACAGGGGCCTACGAGCAGTACTTC	CASSWTGAYEQYF
NA	NA	TRBV5-4	TRBJ2-5	TGTGCCAGCAGCTTGGGCAGGGGGAGGCAAGAGACCCAGTACTTC	CASSLGRGRQETQYF
NA	TRBD1	TRBV29-1	TRBJ1-1	TGCAGCGTCAGACAGGGGGCGGCGTTGGGAGAAGCTTTCTTT	CSVRQGAALGEAFF
NA	NA	TRBV15	TRBJ1-2	TGTGCCACCAGCAGAGATTCCGGGACGGAGGGCGGGAGTTACTATGGCTACACCTTC	CATSRDSGTEGGSYYGYTF
NA	TRBD2	TRBV6-1	TRBJ2-2	TGTGCCAGCAGTGAAACAAGCGGGGGGGTCGGGGAGCTGTTTTTT	CASSETSGGVGELFF
NA	TRBD1	TRBV5-4	TRBJ1-4	TGTGCCAGCAGTCTCGGGACAGGGAATGAAAAACTGTTTTTT	CASSLGTGNEKLFF
once	TRBD1	TRBV2	TRBJ2-2	TGTGCCAGCAGCAGGACAGGGTGGGGGACTGCGAACACCGGGGAGCTGTTTTTT	CASSRTGWGTANTGELFF
NA	TRBD1	TRBV6-1	TRBJ1-2	TGTGCCAGCAGTGGGGGACAGGGGGTCTCTGGCTACACCTTC	CASSGGQGVSGYTF
NA	NA	TRBV6-5	TRBJ2-1	TGTGCCAGCAGTTACCAAAGGGGAGCTAAATCCAATGAGCAGTTCTTC	CASSYQRGAKSNEQFF
once	TRBD2	TRBV25-1	TRBJ2-7	TGTGCCAGCAGTGAATGGGGAGGGCGGGGAGAGCAGTACTTC	CASSEWGGRGEQYF
NA	NA	TRBV6-5	TRBJ1-1	TGTGCCAGCAGTTACCCTTTGAATGGGCGGACCACTGAAGCTTTCTTT	CASSYPLNGRTTEAFF
few	NA	TRBV19	TRBJ1-1	TGTGCCAGTAGGGCCGTGGGGGGGACTGAAGCTTTCTTT	CASRAVGGTEAFF
NA	TRBD2	TRBV30	TRBJ2-7	TGTGCCTGGAGTCCCGGGACTAGTCAGATCGAGCAGTACTTC	CAWSPGTSQIEQYF
NA	TRBD1	TRBV5-6	TRBJ2-3	TGTGCCAGCATTTTACAGGGGATCCGCACAGATACGCAGTATTTT	CASILQGIRTDTQYF
NA	NA	TRBV7-8	TRBJ2-1	TGTGCCAGCAGCTTCCCCAGTGGGTACAATGAGCAGTTCTTC	CASSFPSGYNEQFF
NA	NA	TRBV6-1	TRBJ2-7	TGTGCCAGCAGAGAGACAGGGAGGTACGAGCAGTACTTC	CASRETGRYEQYF
NA	TRBD2	TRBV4-2	TRBJ2-4	TGTGCCAGCAGCCAAGATCCCAGCGGGGGTCTAGAAAACATTCAGTACTTC	CASSQDPSGGLENIQYF
NA	TRBD2	TRBV7-6	TRBJ2-1	TGTGCCAGCAGTCGATCTAGCGGCTTCTACAATGAGCAGTTCTTC	CASSRSSGFYNEQFF
NA	NA	TRBV7-2	TRBJ1-3	TGTGCCAGCAGCGCCCAGGGACACGCCGGGAACACCATATATTTT	CASSAQGHAGNTIYF
NA	NA	TRBV6-6	TRBJ2-1	TGTGCCAGCAACTCGGGGCGGGAAGGGGTCGGCTGGCAGTTCTTC	CASNSGREGVGWQFF
NA	TRBD2	TRBV2	TRBJ2-3	TGTGCCAGCAGGAGGCTAGCGGGGCCAGATACGCAGTATTTT	CASRRLAGPDTQYF
once	TRBD1	TRBV7-2	TRBJ2-5	TGTGCCAGCAGCTTAGATACAGGGGAAGAGACCCAGTACTTC	CASSLDTGEETQYF
NA	NA	TRBV6-5	TRBJ1-1	TGTGCCAGCAGTTACGGGTGGAACACTGAAGCTTTCTTT	CASSYGWNTEAFF
NA	NA	TRBV19	TRBJ1-3	TGTGCCAGTATTGGGGGCGGCCGAGGCTCTGGAAACACCATATATTTT	CASIGGGRGSGNTIYF
few	NA	TRBV7-9	TRBJ1-2	TGTGCCAGCAGCTCCAGCCTGACAGAGCTCTATGGCTACACCTTC	CASSSSLTELYGYTF
NA	NA	TRBV5-6	TRBJ2-7	TGTGCCAGCAGCTTGGCGGTGGGGGGCCAATCCTACGAGCAGTACTTC	CASSLAVGGQSYEQYF
NA	NA	TRBV30	TRBJ2-2	TGTGCCTGGAGTAGCGGACCGAACACCGGGGAGCTGTTTTTT	CAWSSGPNTGELFF
few	TRBD1	TRBV2	TRBJ1-6	TGTGCCAGCCTGGGACAGATTAATTCACCCCTCCACTTT	CASLGQINSPLHF
few	NA	TRBV5-1	TRBJ2-1	TGCGCCAGCAGCTTGGGCCCGGGGGCCCAGAATGAGCAGTTCTTC	CASSLGPGAQNEQFF
NA	TRBD2	TRBV10-3	TRBJ2-7	TGTGCCATCAGTGAGTATACTAGCGGGCCGTACTACGAGCAGTACTTC	CAISEYTSGPYYEQYF